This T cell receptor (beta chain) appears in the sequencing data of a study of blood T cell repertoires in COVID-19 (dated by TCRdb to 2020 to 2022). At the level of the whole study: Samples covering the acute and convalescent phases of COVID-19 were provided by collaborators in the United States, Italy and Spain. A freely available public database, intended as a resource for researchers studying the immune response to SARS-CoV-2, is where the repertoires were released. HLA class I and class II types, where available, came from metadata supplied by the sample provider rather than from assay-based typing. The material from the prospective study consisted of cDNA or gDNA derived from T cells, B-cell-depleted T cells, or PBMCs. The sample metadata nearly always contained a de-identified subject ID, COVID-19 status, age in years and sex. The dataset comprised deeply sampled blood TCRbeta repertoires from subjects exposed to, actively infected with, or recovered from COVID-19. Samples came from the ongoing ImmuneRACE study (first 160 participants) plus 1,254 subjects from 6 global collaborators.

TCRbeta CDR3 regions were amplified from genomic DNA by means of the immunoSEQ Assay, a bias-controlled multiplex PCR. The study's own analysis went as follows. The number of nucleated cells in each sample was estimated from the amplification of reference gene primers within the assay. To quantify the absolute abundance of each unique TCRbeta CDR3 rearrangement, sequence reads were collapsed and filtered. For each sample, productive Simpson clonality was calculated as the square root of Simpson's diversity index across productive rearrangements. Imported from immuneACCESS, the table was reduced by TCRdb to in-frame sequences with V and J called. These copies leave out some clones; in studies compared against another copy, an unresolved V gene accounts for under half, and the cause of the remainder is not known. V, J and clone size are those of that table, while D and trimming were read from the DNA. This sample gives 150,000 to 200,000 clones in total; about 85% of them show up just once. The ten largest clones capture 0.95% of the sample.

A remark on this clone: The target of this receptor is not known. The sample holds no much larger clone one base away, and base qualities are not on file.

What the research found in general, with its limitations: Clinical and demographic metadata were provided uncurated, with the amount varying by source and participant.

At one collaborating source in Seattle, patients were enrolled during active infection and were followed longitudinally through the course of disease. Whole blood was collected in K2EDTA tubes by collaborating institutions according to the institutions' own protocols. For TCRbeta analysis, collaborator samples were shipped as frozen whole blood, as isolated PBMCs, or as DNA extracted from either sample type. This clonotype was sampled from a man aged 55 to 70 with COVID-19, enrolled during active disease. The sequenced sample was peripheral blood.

The base sequence is TGTGCCAGCAGCTTGGGAACTGCGCACTATGGCTACACCTTC. Translated, this gives CASSLGTAHYGYTF. The rearranged chain carries TRBV5-8 and TRBJ1-2; the D gene cannot be resolved reliably. Inclusive of the bounding cysteine and phenylalanine, the CDR3 is 14 residues long. Just CDR3 DNA is preserved here, 42 bases in frame from base 1. The V and J ends are trimmed by 0 bases and 3 bases, leaving 9 bases between them. The germline V gene encodes CDR1 SGHTS and CDR2 YDEGEE.